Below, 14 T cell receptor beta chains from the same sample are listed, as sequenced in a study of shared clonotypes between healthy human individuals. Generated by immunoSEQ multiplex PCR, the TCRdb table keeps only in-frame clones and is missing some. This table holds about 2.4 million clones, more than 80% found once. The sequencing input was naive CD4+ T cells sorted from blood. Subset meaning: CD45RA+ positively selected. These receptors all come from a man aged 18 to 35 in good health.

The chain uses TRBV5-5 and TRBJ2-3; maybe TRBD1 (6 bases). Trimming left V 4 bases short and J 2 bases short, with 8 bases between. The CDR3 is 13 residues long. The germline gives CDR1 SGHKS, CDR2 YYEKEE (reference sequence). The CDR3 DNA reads TGTGCCAGCAGCACAGGGACCACAGATACGCAGTATTTT. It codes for CASSTGTTDTQYF.

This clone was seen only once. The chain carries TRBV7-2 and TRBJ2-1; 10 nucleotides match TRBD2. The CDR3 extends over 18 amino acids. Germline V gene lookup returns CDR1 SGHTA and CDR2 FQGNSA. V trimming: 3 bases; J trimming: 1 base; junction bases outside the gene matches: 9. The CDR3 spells CASSFSYLAGASYNEQFF. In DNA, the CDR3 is TGTGCCAGCAGCTTCAGTTACCTAGCGGGAGCTTCCTACAATGAGCAGTTCTTC.

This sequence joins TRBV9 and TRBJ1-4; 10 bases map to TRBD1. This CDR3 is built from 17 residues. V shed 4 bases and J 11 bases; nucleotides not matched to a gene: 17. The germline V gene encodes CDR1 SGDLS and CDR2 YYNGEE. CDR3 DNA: TGTGCCAGCAGCCGTACGGCCTGGGACAGGGGTACGGGGAAACTGTTTTTT. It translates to CASSRTAWDRGTGKLFF.

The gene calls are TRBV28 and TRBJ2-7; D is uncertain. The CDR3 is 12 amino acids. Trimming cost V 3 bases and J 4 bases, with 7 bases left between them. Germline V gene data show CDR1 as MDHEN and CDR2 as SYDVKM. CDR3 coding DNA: TGTGCCAGCAGTTTCCCCTTTTACGAGCAGTACTTC. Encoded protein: CASSFPFYEQYF.

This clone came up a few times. The CDR3 region is CAWSVGTKGEKLFF. CDR3 bases: TGTGCCTGGAGTGTAGGTACCAAGGGGGAAAAACTGTTTTTT. The chain couples TRBV30 to TRBJ1-4; D may be TRBD1 (5 bases). Per germline, CDR1 GTSNPN and CDR2 SVGIG (reference sequence). CDR3 length equals 14 residues. Trimming left V 0 bases short and J 8 bases short, with 13 bases between.

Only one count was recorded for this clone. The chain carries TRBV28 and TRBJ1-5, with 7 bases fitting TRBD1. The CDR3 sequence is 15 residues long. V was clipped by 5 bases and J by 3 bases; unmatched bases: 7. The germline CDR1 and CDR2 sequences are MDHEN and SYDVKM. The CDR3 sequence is CASSKLGQFNQPQHF. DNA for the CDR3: TGTGCCAGCAGTAAGTTGGGACAGTTCAATCAGCCCCAGCATTTT.

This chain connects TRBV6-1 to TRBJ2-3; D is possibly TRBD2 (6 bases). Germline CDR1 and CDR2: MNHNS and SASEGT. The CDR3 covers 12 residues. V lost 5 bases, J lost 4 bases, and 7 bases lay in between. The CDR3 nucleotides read TGTGCCAGCAGTTGGGGGGCAGATACGCAGTATTTT. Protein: CASSWGADTQYF.

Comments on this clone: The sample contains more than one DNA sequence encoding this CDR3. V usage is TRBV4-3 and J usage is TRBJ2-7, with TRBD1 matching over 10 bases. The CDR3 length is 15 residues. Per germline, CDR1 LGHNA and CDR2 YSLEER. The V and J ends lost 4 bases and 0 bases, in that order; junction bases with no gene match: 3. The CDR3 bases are TGCGCCAGCAGCCCTGGGACAGGGGCCTCCTACGAGCAGTACTTC. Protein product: CASSPGTGASYEQYF.

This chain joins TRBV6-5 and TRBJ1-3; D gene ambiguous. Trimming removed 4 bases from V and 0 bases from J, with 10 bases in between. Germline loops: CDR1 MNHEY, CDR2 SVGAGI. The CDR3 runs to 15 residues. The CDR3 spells CASSLSLSSGNTIYF. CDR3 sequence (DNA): TGTGCCAGCAGTTTGTCCCTCTCCTCTGGAAACACCATATATTTT.

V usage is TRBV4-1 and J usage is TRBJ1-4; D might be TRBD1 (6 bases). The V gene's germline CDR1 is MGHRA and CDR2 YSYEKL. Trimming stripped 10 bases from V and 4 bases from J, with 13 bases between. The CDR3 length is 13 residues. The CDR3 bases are TGCGCCACCAGGGGCAGCAGTAATGAAAAACTGTTTTTT. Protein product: CATRGSSNEKLFF.

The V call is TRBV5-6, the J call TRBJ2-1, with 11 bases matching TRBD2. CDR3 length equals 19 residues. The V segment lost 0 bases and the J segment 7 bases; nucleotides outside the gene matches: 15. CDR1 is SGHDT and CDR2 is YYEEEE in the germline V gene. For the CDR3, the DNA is TGTGCCAGCAGCTTGGGGCTAGCGGGAGGTTCTACCTGGTGGAATGAGCAGTTCTTC. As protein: CASSLGLAGGSTWWNEQFF.

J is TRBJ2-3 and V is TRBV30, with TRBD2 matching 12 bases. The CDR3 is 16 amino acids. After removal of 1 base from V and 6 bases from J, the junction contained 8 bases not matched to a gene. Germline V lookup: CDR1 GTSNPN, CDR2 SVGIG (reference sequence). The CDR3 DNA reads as TGTGCCTGGAGTGATTTGCTAGCGGGGGGGCAGGATACGCAGTATTTT. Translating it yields CAWSDLLAGGQDTQYF.

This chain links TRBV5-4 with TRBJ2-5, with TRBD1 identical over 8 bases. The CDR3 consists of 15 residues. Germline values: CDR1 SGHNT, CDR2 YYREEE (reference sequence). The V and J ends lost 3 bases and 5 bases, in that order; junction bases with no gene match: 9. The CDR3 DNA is TGTGCCAGCAGCTGGCAGGGGGCGCAGGGGGAGACCCAGTACTTC. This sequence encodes CASSWQGAQGETQYF.

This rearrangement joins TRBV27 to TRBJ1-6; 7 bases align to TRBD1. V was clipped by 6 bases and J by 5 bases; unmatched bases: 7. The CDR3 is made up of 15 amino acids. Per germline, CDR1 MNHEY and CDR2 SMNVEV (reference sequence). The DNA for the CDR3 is TGTGCCAGCAGACCAACAGGGGCGCATAATTCACCCCTCCACTTT. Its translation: CASRPTGAHNSPLHF.